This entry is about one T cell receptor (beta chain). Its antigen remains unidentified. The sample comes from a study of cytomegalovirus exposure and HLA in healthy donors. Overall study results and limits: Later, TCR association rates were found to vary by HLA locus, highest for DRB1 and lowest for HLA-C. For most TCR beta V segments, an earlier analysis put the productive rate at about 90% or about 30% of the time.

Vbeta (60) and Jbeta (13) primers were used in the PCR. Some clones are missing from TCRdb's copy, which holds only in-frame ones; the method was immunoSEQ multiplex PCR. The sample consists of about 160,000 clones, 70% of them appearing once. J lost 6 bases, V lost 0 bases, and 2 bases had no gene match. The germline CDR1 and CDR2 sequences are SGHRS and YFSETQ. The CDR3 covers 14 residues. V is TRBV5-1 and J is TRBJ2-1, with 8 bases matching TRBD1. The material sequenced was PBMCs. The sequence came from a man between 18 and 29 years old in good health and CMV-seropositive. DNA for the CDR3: TGCGCCAGCAGCTTGGACAGGGGGGTCAATGAGCAGTTCTTC. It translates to CASSLDRGVNEQFF.